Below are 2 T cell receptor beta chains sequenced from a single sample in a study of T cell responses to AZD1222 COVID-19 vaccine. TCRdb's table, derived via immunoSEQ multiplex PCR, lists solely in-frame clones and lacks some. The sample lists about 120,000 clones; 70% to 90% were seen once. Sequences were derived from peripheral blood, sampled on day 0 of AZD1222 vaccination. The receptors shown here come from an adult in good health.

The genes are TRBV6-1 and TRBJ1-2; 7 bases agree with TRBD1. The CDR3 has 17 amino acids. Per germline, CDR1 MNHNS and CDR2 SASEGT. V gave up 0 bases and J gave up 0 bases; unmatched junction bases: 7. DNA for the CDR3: TGTGCCAGCAGTGAAGCGTCCACAGGGGTGACTAACTATGGCTACACCTTC. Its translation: CASSEASTGVTNYGYTF.

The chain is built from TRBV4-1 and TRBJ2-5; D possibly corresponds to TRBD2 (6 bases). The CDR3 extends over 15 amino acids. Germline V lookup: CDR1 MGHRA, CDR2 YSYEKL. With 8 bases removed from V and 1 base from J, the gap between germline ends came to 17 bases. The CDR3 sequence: CASGLGTGVQETQYF. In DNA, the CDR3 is TGCGCCAGCGGTCTGGGTACGGGAGTCCAAGAGACCCAGTACTTC.